This T cell receptor (beta chain) is drawn from a study of CD8 T cells in Susac syndrome. The germline V gene has CDR1 MNHNS and CDR2 SASEGT. CDR3 size: 16 residues. V shed 5 bases and J 1 base; nucleotides not matched to a gene: 8. The count of this clonotype is one. Sequencing targeted TCR beta in blood CD8+ and CD4+ T cells. The CD8+ and CD4+ T cells were negatively isolated, with the TEMRA cells enriched by FACS. Random hexamers were used to reverse transcribe 0.5 to 1 ug of RNA. A single record per CDR3 protein comes from TCRdb applying MiXCR to the immunoSEQ multiplex PCR reads. Among 150,000 to 200,000 distinct CDR3 sequences, just under 95% were seen once, and the ten largest hold 0.099%.

This chain uses TRBV6-1 with TRBJ1-5; 7 nucleotides line up with TRBD1. Sequencing input: CD4+ T cells from PBMCs. The sequence was obtained from a human donor with Susac syndrome. The CDR3 spells CASSTAGTESNQPQHF. The CDR3 bases are TGTGCCAGCAGTACGGCGGGGACAGAAAGCAATCAGCCCCAGCATTTT.